This T cell receptor (beta chain) was sequenced in a study of blood T cell repertoires in COVID-19 (dated by TCRdb to 2020 to 2022). About the study as a whole: Collaborator samples came from the United States, Italy and Spain and covered acute and convalescent phases of COVID-19. The prospective study material was composed of cDNA or gDNA derived from T cells, B-cell-depleted T cells, or PBMCs. Deeply sampled blood TCRbeta repertoires from subjects exposed to, actively infected with, or recovered from COVID-19 were included in the dataset. A freely available public database, intended as a resource for researchers studying the immune response to SARS-CoV-2, is where the repertoires were released. Samples were obtained from the ongoing ImmuneRACE study (first 160 participants) and from 1,254 subjects provided by 6 global collaborators. The sample metadata nearly always contained a de-identified subject ID, COVID-19 status, age in years and sex. Where available, HLA class I and class II types were taken from metadata supplied by the sample provider and were not determined by assay-based typing.

Broader findings and caveats from the paper: The amount of clinical and demographic metadata varied by source and participant and was provided uncurated.

The immunoSEQ Assay, a bias-controlled multiplex PCR, was used to amplify TCRbeta CDR3 regions from genomic DNA. On the authors' methods: The number of nucleated cells in each sample was estimated by amplification of reference gene primers within the assay. To quantify the absolute abundance of each unique TCRbeta CDR3 rearrangement, sequence reads were collapsed and filtered. For each sample, productive Simpson clonality was calculated as the square root of Simpson's diversity index across productive rearrangements. Entries here come from immuneACCESS through TCRdb and include only in-frame sequences with V and J called. Some clones fail to appear in such tables; in the studies checked, an unresolved V gene covers under half of the shortfall, and the cause of the remainder is unknown. V and J calls and clone size follow that table, whereas D and trimming were derived from the DNA. Within this sample are fewer than 300,000 clones, with roughly 93% of them counted one time only. The ten largest account for about 2% of the sample.

The germline V gene sets CDR1 to SGHTS and CDR2 to YDEGEE. Trimming leaves V shorter by 4 bases and J shorter by 3 bases, with the junction holding 14 bases beyond the gene matches. Reading from cysteine to phenylalanine, the CDR3 counts 19 amino acids. Only CDR3 DNA is held: 57 bases, read in frame from base 1. Points on this clone: Its target antigen remains unknown. Base qualities were left out, and no much larger clone turns up one base away.

Participants in the prospective study were enrolled through a virtual design, were aged about 18 to 89 years, and lived in roughly 24 United States geographic areas. In the prospective study, participants were assigned to cohorts based on the clinical history participants reported in a screening survey and a study questionnaire. Each participant in the prospective study had whole blood, serum and a nasopharyngeal or oropharyngeal swab collected by mobile phlebotomists. Prospective study participants could optionally give additional blood draws and questionnaires over a roughly 2-month period. Before DNA extraction, prospective study blood samples were shipped either frozen or at room temperature.

The chain is made from TRBV5-8 and TRBJ2-1; TRBD2 agrees with 12 junctional bases. Sequenced sample: PBMCs or T cells enriched from blood (not recorded which). This TCR was recovered from a woman aged 40 to 50 with acute COVID-19. The sequenced DNA is TGTGCCAGCAGCCCTACGAAGGCTAGCGGGAGGGCGGGCTACAATGAGCAGTTCTTC. Protein translation: CASSPTKASGRAGYNEQFF.